Each of the 4 T cell receptor beta chains below was sequenced from the same sample in a study of CD4 and CD8 cells across lung adenocarcinoma regions. TCRdb re-analysed the PCR reads in MiXCR, keeping a single row per CDR3 protein. This table has about 6,800 distinct CDR3 sequences, around half appearing once. The sample was CD8+ T cells from the center of a lung tumor. Every receptor here comes from a male donor with lung adenocarcinoma. The CD4 and CD8 labels of this study may be unreliable.

This clonotype has only a few counts. The V call is TRBV25-1, the J call TRBJ2-3, with TRBD2 identical over 14 bases. The CDR3 sequence is 17 residues long. Germline V gene data show CDR1 as MGHDK and CDR2 as SYGVNS. With V trimmed by 6 bases and J by 4 bases, 9 bases remained unmatched. The CDR3 DNA reads TGTGCCAGCAGAAGAACCTGGACTAGCGGGAGGTCAGATACGCAGTATTTT. It encodes CASRRTWTSGRSDTQYF.

The chain joins TRBV30 to TRBJ2-1, with a weak D call TRBD2 (6 bases). V was trimmed by 1 base and J by 8 bases, leaving 15 bases between them. In germline, CDR1 is GTSNPN, CDR2 SVGIG (reference sequence). This CDR3 is built from 14 residues. CDR3 amino acids: CAWSEWAGGDEQFF. CDR3 DNA sequence: TGTGCCTGGAGTGAGTGGGCCGGAGGGGATGAGCAGTTCTTC.

Turning to this clonotype: A read error may explain this, as a much larger clone is one base away. The chain recombines TRBV7-2 with TRBJ2-5, with 7 nucleotides matching TRBD2. The J call may be mistaken, given a closer DNA end match to TRBJ2-1. CDR1 SGHTA and CDR2 FQGNSA come from the germline V gene. The CDR3 sequence is 16 residues long. CDR3 bases: TGTGCCAGCAGCCCAAATTTAGCGGGTGGGAGGGAGACCCAGTTCTTC. Its protein is CASSPNLAGGRETQFF.

This clonotype has only a few counts. The V gene is TRBV20-1, the J gene TRBJ2-4, with D perhaps TRBD1 or TRBD2 (5 bases each). Looked up from germline, CDR1 is DFQATT and CDR2 is SNEGSKA (reference sequence). CDR3 length: 16 residues. The V end lost 3 bases, the J end lost 3 bases, and 18 bases lay between the germline ends. CDR3 nucleotides: TGCAGTGCTAGGTTAAGCCGGGACCTTCTCAAAAACATTCAGTACTTC. Its protein product is CSARLSRDLLKNIQYF.